This T cell receptor (beta chain) was sequenced in a study of CD8+CD57+ T cells in acquired aplastic anemia. Study in general: Sorted CD4+ and CD8+ cells yielded about 3.1 ug of DNA on average.

Details on this clonotype: Its antigen remains unidentified.

Germline V gene sequence: CDR1 SGHTA, CDR2 FQGNSA. V lost 1 base to trimming and J lost 4 bases; unmatched junction nucleotides: 5. The CDR3 has 15 amino acids. General study results and limits: Patients and controls had in common some 30 CD8+ CDR3 sequences. No significant patient-versus-control difference appeared in CD8+ Simpson's diversity.

Using genomic DNA as the template, TCR beta VDJ and CDR3 profiling was carried out. Using its own MiXCR run on the reads, TCRdb lists one record per CDR3 protein. This table holds 250,000 to 300,000 distinct CDR3 sequences, about 56% found once. Sequenced sample: sorted CD4+, CD8+, or CD8+CD57+ T cells (not recorded which) from PBMCs. This sequence originates from a human donor with severe aplastic anemia or a healthy control (not recorded which). The chain is built from TRBV7-2 and TRBJ2-7; 9 bases are a match to TRBD2. This chain's CDR3 is CASSLDSGGIYEQYF. The CDR3 DNA reads TGTGCCAGCAGCTTAGATAGCGGGGGCATATACGAGCAGTACTTC.